This is a list of T cell receptor beta chains from one sample in a study of neurological immune-mediated disorders. TCRdb recomputed calls from the 5' RACE reads with MiXCR, one row per CDR3 protein. The sample has about 74,000 distinct CDR3 sequences, 4% to 6% seen once. Sequenced material: PBMCs. These receptors came from a man aged 18 to 30 with multiple sclerosis. Both conserved end residues are part of each CDR3. Each record gives: V gene, J gene, clone size, D gene, CDR3 protein, CDR3 DNA. A D gene is named only where the DNA matches it firmly. Not every row has a clone size; where given, it reads once, few, many or a size class.

V: TRBV14; J: TRBJ1-5; size: many; D: .; CDR3: CASSQYRDMDQPQHF; DNA: TGTGCCAGCAGCCAGTACCGGGACATGGATCAGCCCCAGCATTTT
V: TRBV20-1; J: TRBJ2-2; size: many; D: TRBD1; CDR3: CSARDGDRGHTGELFF; DNA: TGCAGTGCTAGAGATGGGGACAGGGGGCACACCGGGGAGCTGTTTTTT
V: TRBV12-3/TRBV12-4; J: TRBJ2-4; size: many; D: .; CDR3: CASSSENLPKNIQYF; DNA: TGTGCCAGCAGTTCCGAGAACTTACCCAAAAACATTCAGTACTTC
V: TRBV6-1; J: TRBJ1-6; size: few; D: .; CDR3: CASKEGTTSPLNF; DNA: TGTGCCAGCAAGGAGGGGACAACTTCACCCCTCAACTTT
V: TRBV20-1; J: TRBJ1-6; size: .; D: .; CDR3: CSATPGTYNSPLNF; DNA: TGCAGTGCTACCCCGGGAACGTACAATTCACCCCTCAACTTT
V: TRBV27; J: TRBJ2-2; size: many; D: .; CDR3: CASRMGTGSGELFF; DNA: TGTGCCAGCAGGATGGGAACAGGGTCCGGGGAGCTGTTTTTT
V: TRBV5-1; J: TRBJ2-7; size: many; D: TRBD1; CDR3: CASSLAGGTGVEQYF; DNA: TGCGCCAGCAGCTTGGCAGGAGGGACAGGGGTCGAGCAGTACTTC
V: TRBV12-3/TRBV12-4; J: TRBJ2-1; size: many; D: .; CDR3: CASSLVRRARNEQFF; DNA: TGTGCCAGCAGTTTAGTTAGAAGAGCTCGGAATGAGCAGTTCTTC
V: TRBV19; J: TRBJ1-6; size: .; D: TRBD1; CDR3: CASSQPGQVNSPLNF; DNA: TGTGCCAGTAGTCAACCGGGACAGGTGAATTCACCCCTCAACTTT
V: TRBV21-1; J: TRBJ2-3; size: many; D: .; CDR3: CASSVGVADLTDTQYF; DNA: TGTGCCAGCAGCGTCGGCGTGGCGGACCTCACAGATACGCAGTATTTT
V: TRBV20-1; J: TRBJ2-3; size: many; D: .; CDR3: CSAPGWGTDTQYF; DNA: TGCAGTGCCCCTGGTTGGGGAACAGATACGCAGTATTTT
V: TRBV5-1; J: TRBJ1-1; size: many; D: .; CDR3: CASSLIMNTEAFF; DNA: TGCGCCAGCAGCTTGATCATGAACACTGAAGCTTTCTTT
V: TRBV14; J: TRBJ1-1; size: many; D: .; CDR3: CASSLVPTANTEAFF; DNA: TGTGCCAGCAGCCTCGTTCCGACGGCCAACACTGAAGCTTTCTTT
V: TRBV28; J: TRBJ1-5; size: many; D: TRBD1; CDR3: CASSQGTGVVQPQNF; DNA: TGTGCCAGCAGTCAAGGGACAGGGGTAGTTCAGCCCCAGAATTTT
V: TRBV20-1; J: TRBJ2-2; size: many; D: .; CDR3: CSASRGSNTGELFF; DNA: TGCAGTGCTAGCAGGGGCTCGAACACCGGGGAGCTGTTTTTT
V: TRBV7-9; J: TRBJ2-7; size: many; D: .; CDR3: CASSLARGRSSSYEQYF; DNA: TGTGCCAGCAGCTTAGCACGGGGCAGATCTAGCTCCTACGAGCAGTACTTC
V: TRBV3-1; J: TRBJ2-2; size: many; D: .; CDR3: CASSQGGQNTGELFF; DNA: TGTGCCAGCAGCCAAGGTGGACAGAACACCGGGGAGCTGTTTTTT
V: TRBV29-1; J: TRBJ2-7; size: many; D: .; CDR3: CSVGTDSYEQYF; DNA: TGCAGCGTTGGGACAGACTCCTACGAGCAGTACTTC
V: TRBV7-2; J: TRBJ1-5; size: few; D: .; CDR3: CASSLRPGAQQPQNF; DNA: TGTGCCAGCAGCTTACGGCCAGGGGCCCAACAGCCCCAGAATTTT
V: TRBV9; J: TRBJ2-7; size: many; D: .; CDR3: CASSVEGVGDLVF; DNA: TGTGCCAGCAGCGTAGAGGGAGTTGGGGACCTCGTCTTC
V: TRBV20-1; J: TRBJ1-5; size: many; D: TRBD1; CDR3: CSALADREGPQHF; DNA: TGCAGTGCCTTGGCGGACAGGGAAGGGCCCCAGCATTTT
V: TRBV20-1; J: TRBJ1-6; size: many; D: .; CDR3: CSARDPGFNSPLHF; DNA: TGCAGTGCTAGAGATCCAGGGTTTAATTCACCCCTCCACTTT
V: TRBV20-1; J: TRBJ2-1; size: many; D: .; CDR3: CSAREGLDNEQFF; DNA: TGCAGTGCTAGAGAAGGGTTGGACAATGAGCAGTTCTTC
V: TRBV9; J: TRBJ1-2; size: many; D: .; CDR3: CASSGGGVYTF; DNA: TGTGCCAGCAGCGGTGGGGGGGTCTACACCTTC
V: TRBV4-3; J: TRBJ2-5; size: many; D: .; CDR3: CASSQDDRSQTQYF; DNA: TGCGCCAGCAGCCAAGACGACCGGAGTCAGACCCAGTACTTC
V: TRBV5-1; J: TRBJ2-4; size: many; D: TRBD1; CDR3: CASSVSGQGFGPTF; DNA: TGCGCCAGCAGCGTTTCAGGACAGGGGTTTGGGCCTACCTTC
V: TRBV13; J: TRBJ2-5; size: many; D: .; CDR3: CASSLGGYQRPQETQYF; DNA: TGTGCCAGCAGCTTAGGGGGGTACCAGAGACCCCAAGAGACCCAGTACTTC
V: TRBV7-2; J: TRBJ2-1; size: many; D: TRBD2; CDR3: CASSPVGAGANNEQFF; DNA: TGTGCCAGCAGCCCCGTGGGAGCGGGGGCGAACAATGAGCAGTTCTTC
V: TRBV20-1; J: TRBJ1-4; size: .; D: TRBD1; CDR3: CSARKRTGAATNDKLFF; DNA: TGCAGTGCTAGAAAGAGGACAGGAGCAGCAACTAATGACAAACTGTTTTTT
V: TRBV5-1; J: TRBJ2-3; size: many; D: .; CDR3: CASSLVGSTDTQYF; DNA: TGCGCCAGCAGCTTGGTCGGCAGCACAGATACGCAGTATTTT
V: TRBV29-1; J: TRBJ1-5; size: many; D: .; CDR3: CSVGGGAGQPQHF; DNA: TGCAGCGTTGGCGGGGGTGCCGGGCAGCCCCAGCATTTT
V: TRBV28; J: TRBJ2-1; size: many; D: TRBD2; CDR3: CASRIAGGGLYNEQFF; DNA: TGTGCCAGCAGGATAGCGGGAGGGGGTTTATACAATGAGCAGTTCTTC
V: TRBV7-2; J: TRBJ2-3; size: many; D: TRBD2; CDR3: CASSSWGRARPTDTQYF; DNA: TGTGCCAGCAGCTCCTGGGGGAGGGCCCGGCCCACAGATACGCAGTATTTT
V: TRBV20-1; J: TRBJ1-5; size: many; D: .; CDR3: CSARDRKGLLNQPQHF; DNA: TGCAGTGCTAGAGATAGGAAAGGCCTCTTGAATCAGCCCCAGCATTTT
V: TRBV20-1; J: TRBJ2-7; size: .; D: TRBD2; CDR3: CSALGLADSYEQYF; DNA: TGCAGTGCTTTGGGACTAGCGGACTCCTACGAGCAGTACTTC
V: TRBV7-2; J: TRBJ2-5; size: many; D: TRBD2; CDR3: CASSLAWLAGGIQETQYF; DNA: TGTGCCAGCAGCTTAGCGTGGCTAGCGGGAGGCATCCAAGAGACCCAGTACTTC
V: TRBV5-1; J: TRBJ2-2; size: .; D: TRBD1; CDR3: CASSPPTGANTGELFF; DNA: TGCGCCAGCAGCCCCCCGACAGGGGCGAACACCGGGGAGCTGTTTTTT
V: TRBV20-1; J: TRBJ1-2; size: many; D: TRBD1; CDR3: CSATPTGIYGYTF; DNA: TGCAGTGCTACCCCGACAGGGATCTATGGCTACACCTTC
V: TRBV5-1; J: TRBJ2-7; size: many; D: .; CDR3: CASSFRGRGQYF; DNA: TGCGCCAGCAGCTTCCGAGGGCGGGGACAGTACTTC
V: TRBV7-6; J: TRBJ2-3; size: many; D: .; CDR3: CASSLSRDTQYF; DNA: TGTGCCAGCAGCTTATCGAGGGATACGCAGTATTTT
V: TRBV5-6; J: TRBJ2-7; size: many; D: .; CDR3: CASSSIGVSSYEQYF; DNA: TGTGCCAGCAGCTCTATCGGGGTGAGCTCCTACGAGCAGTACTTC
V: TRBV5-1; J: TRBJ2-7; size: .; D: .; CDR3: CASSYERVKEQYF; DNA: TGCGCCAGCAGCTATGAAAGGGTTAAAGAGCAGTACTTC
V: TRBV27; J: TRBJ2-7; size: many; D: .; CDR3: CASSLSRERYPYEQYF; DNA: TGTGCCAGCAGTTTATCGAGGGAGCGGTATCCCTACGAGCAGTACTTC
V: TRBV5-1; J: TRBJ2-5; size: many; D: .; CDR3: CASSPGTTQETQYF; DNA: TGCGCCAGCAGCCCCGGGACAACACAAGAGACCCAGTACTTC
V: TRBV7-8; J: TRBJ2-3; size: .; D: .; CDR3: CASSPQVPPDTQYF; DNA: TGTGCCAGCAGCCCCCAGGTGCCCCCAGATACGCAGTATTTT
V: TRBV5-1; J: TRBJ2-1; size: .; D: TRBD2; CDR3: CASSPVPGLAGGFKGEQFF; DNA: TGCGCCAGCAGCCCAGTCCCGGGACTAGCGGGGGGCTTTAAGGGTGAGCAGTTCTTC
V: TRBV7-2; J: TRBJ1-1; size: many; D: .; CDR3: CASSSRRELEAFF; DNA: TGTGCCAGCAGCTCAAGACGCGAACTTGAAGCTTTCTTT
V: TRBV12-3/TRBV12-4; J: TRBJ1-5; size: many; D: .; CDR3: CASSLVRGQPQHF; DNA: TGTGCCAGCAGTTTAGTCCGGGGTCAGCCCCAGCATTTT